These 2 T cell receptor beta chains came from one sample sequenced in a study of Tregs in tolerant kidney transplant recipients. Data came from immunoSEQ multiplex PCR; TCRdb stores just in-frame clones and leaves some out. The sample has some 15,000 clones; roughly 77% are singletons. Sequences were derived from Tregs from blood, sampled before the transplant. The receptors derive from a human donor who received a combined kidney and bone marrow transplant.

The J gene is TRBJ2-1, the V gene TRBV19; 7 nucleotides line up with TRBD2. Germline V gives CDR1 LNHDA, CDR2 SQIVND (reference sequence). Germline trimming cut 6 bases from V and 8 bases from J; bases unmatched to any gene: 13. The CDR3 is 15 residues long. The DNA for the CDR3 is TGTGCCAGTAGAAAATGGGACCTACGGGGGGATGAGCAGTTCTTC. Protein sequence: CASRKWDLRGDEQFF.

The chain recombines TRBV19 with TRBJ1-2; D is ambiguous. CDR1 is LNHDA, CDR2 SQIVND, per germline (reference sequence). V was cut by 5 bases and J by 5 bases, with 15 bases left in between. This CDR3 contains 14 residues. CDR3 in DNA: TGTGCCAGTAGTCAGTCGCAGCGTGCTTATGGCTACACCTTC. It translates to CASSQSQRAYGYTF.